The source of this T cell receptor beta chain is a study of T cell repertoires in cytomegalovirus infection. As for the study in general: Researchers turned to recently identified HLA-C-restricted CMV epitopes as well as well-studied HLA-B-restricted ones. Evidence of both CMV infection and a matching HLA type came from public TCR beta signatures. Regarding the study as a whole: Pooled public TCR beta family frequency picked out CMV carriers with the relevant HLA. HLA-C-restricted CMV-specific TCR beta clonotypes were dominant in the ex vivo response.

TCRdb reprocessed the reads via MiXCR and lists one record per CDR3 protein. The table shows hundreds of thousands of distinct CDR3 sequences, with approximately 42% occurring only once. Looked up from germline, CDR1 is SGHVS and CDR2 is FQNEAQ. CDR3 length: 15 residues. Trimming left V 5 bases short and J 11 bases short, with 22 bases between. This clonotype was recorded a few times. The antigen is not known. This receptor was obtained from a human donor in good health (CMV status not recorded). Some clones in this sample may be carry-over from other donors' samples. Sequences were derived from cultured PBMCs, sampled from culture after CMV antigen stimulation. This chain uses TRBV7-8 with TRBJ1-5; TRBD1 is a possible D gene (6 bases). The CDR3 nucleotides are TGTGCCAGCAGCCACGACAGGTGGGGGGTCACGGCCCAGCATTTT. The encoded protein is CASSHDRWGVTAQHF.